This is a list of T cell receptor beta chains from one sample in a study of blood T cell repertoires in COVID-19. Clones were read by immunoSEQ multiplex PCR, and TCRdb kept only the in-frame ones, dropping some. There are roughly 300,000 clones in the sample; more than 70% occur only once, and roughly 1.2% lies in the top ten. Sample: peripheral blood. These receptors were collected from a woman in her fifties or sixties with acute or convalescent COVID-19. Each CDR3 is given with its conserved first and last residue. A D gene is named only where the DNA matches it firmly. Size tells how often a clone was seen (once, few, many) or the class of an expanded clone, and some rows leave it out.

cdr3_aa cdr3_nt d_call j_call clone_size v_call
CASSFRGRLGGYTF TGTGCCAGCAGCTTCAGGGGACGGCTCGGTGGCTACACCTTC . TRBJ1-2 . TRBV7-9
CASSRLAADNEQFF TGTGCCAGCAGTCGCCTAGCGGCCGACAATGAGCAGTTCTTC TRBD2 TRBJ2-1 . TRBV6-2/TRBV6-3
CASSSSGTNNEQFF TGTGCCAGCAGTTCCTCCGGGACAAACAATGAGCAGTTCTTC . TRBJ2-1 . TRBV28
CASSLVPYQETQYF TGTGCCAGCAGCTTAGTCCCGTACCAAGAGACCCAGTACTTC . TRBJ2-5 few TRBV7-9
CAWSVLFGQGDGAFF TGTGCCTGGAGTGTACTTTTTGGACAGGGTGATGGAGCTTTCTTT TRBD1 TRBJ1-1 . TRBV30
CASSLRAITGGNQPQHF TGTGCCAGCAGTCTACGAGCCATTACGGGTGGAAATCAGCCCCAGCATTTT . TRBJ1-5 . TRBV6-6
CASSLDSDYEQYF TGCGCCAGCAGCTTGGATAGCGACTACGAGCAGTACTTC . TRBJ2-7 few TRBV5-1
CASSLGGAYGYTF TGTGCCAGCAGCTTGGGGGGGGCCTATGGCTACACCTTC . TRBJ1-2 . TRBV11-2
CASMGKNTGELFF TGCGCCAGCATGGGCAAGAACACCGGGGAGCTGTTTTTT . TRBJ2-2 . TRBV10-1
CASSEARGSGNTIYF TGTGCCAGCAGTGAAGCGCGAGGCTCTGGAAACACCATATATTTT . TRBJ1-3 few TRBV2
CASRDRGKKDTQYF TGCGCCAGCCGGGACAGGGGGAAGAAAGATACGCAGTATTTT TRBD1 TRBJ2-3 . TRBV10-1